Following are 8 T cell receptor beta chains from one sample sequenced in a study of blood T cell repertoires in COVID-19. Generated by immunoSEQ multiplex PCR, the TCRdb table keeps only in-frame clones and is missing some. The sample holds some 320,000 clones, roughly 90% seen once. What was sequenced was PBMCs or T cells enriched from blood (not recorded which). The receptors derive from a woman aged 25 to 39 who had been exposed to COVID-19.

This chain uses TRBV11-2 with TRBJ1-2; D is unclear. CDR3 size: 14 residues. V dropped 1 base and J dropped 4 bases, with 10 bases sitting between them. The germline CDR1 and CDR2 sequences are SGHAT and FQNNGV. CDR3 nucleotide sequence: TGTGCCAGCAGCTTAGTTCGACAAGTCTATGGCTACACCTTC. Translating it yields CASSLVRQVYGYTF. Drawing the rest from reference TRBV11-2 and TRBJ1-2, the complete variable domain is EAGVAQSPRYKIIEKRQSVAFWCNPISGHATLYWYQQILGQGPKLLIQFQNNGVVDDSQLPKDRFSAERLKGVDSTLKIQPAKLEDSAVYLCASSLVRQVYGYTFGSGTRLTVV.

This clone has a single count. This chain links TRBV29-1 with TRBJ1-5, with a possible D match to TRBD1 (5 bases). Germline-derived CDR1 and CDR2 are SQVTM and ANQGSEA. The CDR3 runs 13 residues. V was trimmed by 1 base and J by 6 bases, leaving 10 bases between them. For the CDR3, the DNA is TGCAGCGTTGAAGCGGGGGATGGTCAGCCCCAGCATTTT. Amino acid sequence: CSVEAGDGQPQHF.

V usage is TRBV19 and J usage is TRBJ2-7, with 8 bases that match TRBD2. The germline CDR1 and CDR2 sequences are LNHDA and SQIVND (reference sequence). The V segment lost 6 bases and the J segment 4 bases; nucleotides outside the gene matches: 8. This CDR3 comprises 14 residues. The CDR3 region has the DNA TGTGCCAGTAGCCCAGGGGCGGGAGGATACGAGCAGTACTTC. Translating it yields CASSPGAGGYEQYF. Looking up the rest from reference TRBV19 and TRBJ2-7 gives the full variable domain: DGGITQSPKYLFRKEGQNVTLSCEQNLNHDAMYWYRQDPGQGLRLIYYSQIVNDFQKGDIAEGYSVSREKKESFPLTVTSAQKNPTAFYLCASSPGAGGYEQYFGPGTRLTVT.

In the case of this clone: Other nucleotide sequences in the sample specify the same CDR3. The chain links TRBV9 to TRBJ1-1, with no clear D. V was trimmed by 1 base and J by 0 bases, leaving 4 bases between them. The V gene's germline CDR1 is SGDLS and CDR2 YYNGEE. The CDR3 is 13 amino acids. CDR3 in DNA: TGTGCCAGCAGCGTAACGGTGAACACTGAAGCTTTCTTT. This gives the protein CASSVTVNTEAFF.

The J gene is TRBJ1-5, the V gene TRBV6-1; the D is unclear. The CDR3 loop spans 12 amino acids. Trimming took 2 bases from V and 5 from J, leaving 4 bases between them. Germline values: CDR1 MNHNS, CDR2 SASEGT. This CDR3 reads CASSERDQPQHF. The CDR3 DNA follows: TGTGCCAGCAGTGAACGGGATCAGCCCCAGCATTTT.

The CDR3 here is CASSLDSVNQPQHF. CDR3 sequence (DNA): TGCGCCAGCAGCTTGGACTCCGTAAATCAGCCCCAGCATTTT. The chain links TRBV5-1 to TRBJ1-5; the D is unclear. V was pared by 0 bases and J by 4 bases, with 8 bases between. The CDR3 length is 14 residues. CDR1 is SGHRS and CDR2 is YFSETQ in the germline V gene.

The chain combines TRBV6-5 with TRBJ2-7; possible D gene TRBD2, 6 bases. The CDR3 loop spans 13 amino acids. V shed 2 bases and J shed 1 base, with 6 bases lying between them. Germline V gene sequence: CDR1 MNHEY, CDR2 SVGAGI. The CDR3 loop reads CASSYGTSYEQYF. The CDR3 nucleotides are TGTGCCAGCAGTTACGGGACTTCCTACGAGCAGTACTTC.

The chain carries TRBV7-9 and TRBJ1-6; D call uncertain. The CDR3 totals 14 residues. Germline-derived CDR1 and CDR2 are SEHNR and FQNEAQ (reference sequence). Trimming took off 4 bases at V and 4 bases at J, with 8 bases between the two ends. The CDR3 loop is CASSSREYNSPLHF. The CDR3 DNA sequence: TGTGCCAGCAGCTCCCGGGAGTATAATTCACCCCTCCACTTT. The whole variable domain, remainder taken from reference TRBV7-9 and TRBJ1-6, is DTGVSQNPRHKITKRGQNVTFRCDPISEHNRLYWYRQTLGQGPEFLTYFQNEAQLEKSRLLSDRFSAERPKGSFSTLEIQRTEQGDSAMYLCASSSREYNSPLHFGNGTRLTVT.